One sample yielded the 21 T cell receptor beta chains listed below, sequenced in a study of blood T cell repertoires in COVID-19. TCRdb's copy holds only in-frame clones and misses some; the assay was immunoSEQ multiplex PCR. The sample yields fewer than 250,000 clones, approximately 90% seen once. Sequencing input: peripheral blood. Every receptor here comes from a man in his fifties with COVID-19, enrolled during active disease.

The chain links TRBV6-5 to TRBJ2-7; D perhaps matches TRBD2 (7 bases). CDR3 size: 15 residues. Looked up from germline, CDR1 is MNHEY and CDR2 is SVGAGI. Between the trimmed V and J ends, which lost 6 bases and 2 bases, there was a span of 17 bases. The CDR3 loop is CASSGGPGGAYEQYF. The DNA for the CDR3 is TGTGCCAGCAGCGGGGGGCCCGGGGGAGCCTACGAGCAGTACTTC.

The V and J genes are TRBV9 and TRBJ2-5, with TRBD2 matching 7 bases. Per germline, CDR1 SGDLS and CDR2 YYNGEE. The CDR3 totals 15 residues. V was pared by 0 bases and J by 0 bases, with 2 bases of the junction left unmatched. CDR3: CASSVVGGYQETQYF. As DNA, the CDR3 is TGTGCCAGCAGCGTAGTGGGAGGGTACCAAGAGACCCAGTACTTC.

The chain recombines TRBV28 with TRBJ1-2; the D gene is possibly TRBD1 (6 bases). The germline gives CDR1 MDHEN, CDR2 SYDVKM. The CDR3 consists of 11 residues. Trimming took 7 bases from V and 10 from J, leaving 13 bases between them. The CDR3 region is CASTLQGTYTF. For the CDR3, the DNA is TGTGCCAGCACTCTACAGGGAACCTACACCTTC.

V usage is TRBV6-5 and J usage is TRBJ2-2; TRBD1 is a possible D gene (6 bases). The CDR3 spans 15 residues. Trimming stripped 5 bases from V and 3 bases from J, with 13 bases between. Germline V gene sequence: CDR1 MNHEY, CDR2 SVGAGI. The CDR3 DNA sequence: TGTGCCAGCAGTATACAGGGTACATACACCGGGGAGCTGTTTTTT. Encoded protein: CASSIQGTYTGELFF.

In DNA form, the CDR3 reads TGTGCCAGCAGCTCCCGGACAGGTTTCGGAAACACCATATATTTT. Translating it yields CASSSRTGFGNTIYF. The chain carries TRBV11-2 and TRBJ1-3; 7 positions match TRBD1. In germline, CDR1 is SGHAT, CDR2 FQNNGV. V shed 4 bases and J 4 bases; nucleotides not matched to a gene: 7. This CDR3 contains 15 residues.

This clone has just one count. This chain links TRBV19 with TRBJ1-1; the match to TRBD1 covers 9 bases. Trimming removed 1 base from V and 2 bases from J; junction bases left unmatched: 5. The CDR3 is made up of 16 amino acids. Per germline, CDR1 LNHDA and CDR2 SQIVND (reference sequence). CDR3 DNA sequence: TGTGCCAGTAGTATAGTGCCGGGACAGGGTAACACTGAAGCTTTCTTT. This gives the protein CASSIVPGQGNTEAFF.

The rearrangement uses TRBV6-6 and TRBJ2-2, with 7 bases that match TRBD1. CDR3 size: 13 residues. The junction had 4 bases not matched to a gene; V was cut back by 6 bases and J by 6 bases. Germline assignment: CDR1 MNHNY and CDR2 SVGAGI (reference sequence). The CDR3 DNA reads TGTGCCAGCAGGTTTACAGGGGCCGGGGAGCTGTTTTTT. It translates to CASRFTGAGELFF.

The count of this clone is one. The rearrangement uses TRBV4-1 and TRBJ2-5, with 9 bases identical to TRBD2. The trim removed 6 bases at V and 5 bases at J, leaving 4 bases unmatched. The CDR3 has 13 residues. The V gene's germline CDR1 is MGHRA and CDR2 YSYEKL. The CDR3 DNA sequence: TGCGCCAGCAGTCTCACTAGCGGGGAGACCCAGTACTTC. Translating it yields CASSLTSGETQYF.

The chain carries TRBV5-1 and TRBJ2-5; a possible D gene is TRBD1 (6 bases). This CDR3 has 15 residues. V was trimmed by 6 bases and J by 0 bases, leaving 15 bases between them. The germline gives CDR1 SGHRS, CDR2 YFSETQ. CDR3 amino acids: CASIDRPRHQETQYF. The CDR3 coding sequence is TGCGCCAGCATCGACAGGCCCCGCCACCAAGAGACCCAGTACTTC. Full variable domain (outside the CDR3, taken from reference TRBV5-1 and TRBJ2-5): KAGVTQTPRYLIKTRGQQVTLSCSPISGHRSVSWYQQTPGQGLQFLFEYFSETQRNKGNFPGRFSGRQFSNSRSEMNVSTLELGDSALYLCASIDRPRHQETQYFGPGTRLLVL.

The sample holds one count of this clone. The genes are TRBV28 and TRBJ2-7; tentatively, D is TRBD1 (6 bases). Trimming stripped 4 bases from V and 7 bases from J, with 20 bases between. The CDR3 runs to 15 residues. Germline V CDR1 and CDR2: MDHEN, SYDVKM. The CDR3 loop is CASSYRGLKGDEQYF. The CDR3 region has the DNA TGTGCCAGCAGTTACCGAGGCTTAAAGGGGGATGAGCAGTACTTC.

This clone was detected only a few times. This chain links TRBV19 with TRBJ2-7; the match to TRBD2 covers 7 bases. J lost 4 bases, V lost 1 base, and 4 bases had no gene match. Germline V CDR1 and CDR2: LNHDA, SQIVND (reference sequence). This CDR3 spans 14 amino acids. The CDR3 bases are TGTGCCAGTAGTATAGGCGGGAGCGGATACGAGCAGTACTTC. Its protein is CASSIGGSGYEQYF.

This chain uses TRBV6-5 with TRBJ2-5; no firm D call. The germline CDR1 and CDR2 sequences are MNHEY and SVGAGI. The V end was cut by 6 bases, the J end by 0 bases, with 14 bases between. This CDR3 comprises 15 residues. The CDR3 nucleotides read TGTGCCAGCAGCCCACTCTCTGCGAACCAAGAGACCCAGTACTTC. It translates to CASSPLSANQETQYF.

The chain links TRBV30 to TRBJ2-7; tentatively, D is TRBD1 (5 bases). This CDR3 has 15 amino acids. V was clipped by 5 bases and J by 5 bases, with 22 bases between them. Germline CDR1 GTSNPN, CDR2 SVGIG (reference sequence). In DNA, the CDR3 is TGTGCCTGGGACTTTAAGGGGTTGGAAGCCAACGAGCAGTACTTC. Its protein is CAWDFKGLEANEQYF.

The J gene is TRBJ2-1, the V gene TRBV4-2; D might be TRBD2 (5 bases). The ends were cut back, 0 bases at V and 0 bases at J, with 9 bases in the middle. CDR3 length: 16 residues. The V gene's germline CDR1 is LGHNA and CDR2 YNFKEQ. The CDR3 DNA reads TGTGCCAGCAGCCAAGATCAGCGGAGCTCCTACAATGAGCAGTTCTTC. Protein sequence: CASSQDQRSSYNEQFF.

The chain has TRBV11-2 and TRBJ1-1; D might be TRBD1 (6 bases). V lost 3 bases to trimming and J lost 6 bases, with 14 bases between them. The CDR3 contains 14 residues. Germline V lookup: CDR1 SGHAT, CDR2 FQNNGV. The CDR3 spells CASSLGETGSEAFF. Written as DNA, the CDR3 is TGTGCCAGCAGCTTGGGGGAAACAGGGTCTGAAGCTTTCTTT.

This sequence joins TRBV7-9 and TRBJ1-2; 9 bases map to TRBD1. V was pared by 3 bases and J by 4 bases, with 3 bases of the junction left unmatched. The CDR3 has 14 residues. Germline assignment: CDR1 SEHNR and CDR2 FQNEAQ (reference sequence). The CDR3 sequence: CASSFEDRGYGYTF. In nucleotides, the CDR3 is TGTGCCAGCAGCTTCGAGGACAGGGGCTATGGCTACACCTTC.

V gene TRBV29-1 combines with J gene TRBJ2-1; TRBD2 matches at 7 bases. Germline V gives CDR1 SQVTM, CDR2 ANQGSEA. The CDR3 is made up of 13 amino acids. V lost 5 bases to trimming and J lost 6 bases; unmatched junction nucleotides: 7. The CDR3 DNA reads TGCAGCGTTCGTCAAGCGGGGACCAATGAGCAGTTCTTC. It encodes CSVRQAGTNEQFF.

This rearrangement joins TRBV5-1 to TRBJ2-2, with D tentatively TRBD1 (6 bases). CDR3 length: 15 amino acids. Germline CDR1 and CDR2: SGHRS and YFSETQ. V lost 0 bases and J 6 bases, leaving 12 bases between the germline ends. The CDR3 bases are TGCGCCAGCAGCTTGGTTGGGACAAGGGCCGGGGAGCTGTTTTTT. It yields the protein CASSLVGTRAGELFF. Complete variable domain (other parts from reference TRBV5-1 and TRBJ2-2): KAGVTQTPRYLIKTRGQQVTLSCSPISGHRSVSWYQQTPGQGLQFLFEYFSETQRNKGNFPGRFSGRQFSNSRSEMNVSTLELGDSALYLCASSLVGTRAGELFFGEGSRLTVL.

In its sample, this clone was seen a few times. The gene calls are TRBV10-3 and TRBJ1-1; D is uncertain. CDR1 is ENHRY and CDR2 is SYGVKD in the germline V gene. The CDR3 length is 11 residues. V was clipped by 6 bases and J by 6 bases, with 8 bases between them. For the CDR3, the DNA is TGTGCCATCAGGCGAGGTCCTGAAGCTTTCTTT. Translated, it gives CAIRRGPEAFF.

This clone was seen a few times. This chain connects TRBV5-4 to TRBJ1-6, with TRBD1 identical over 7 bases. The CDR3 length is 14 residues. Germline values: CDR1 SGHNT, CDR2 YYREEE (reference sequence). After removal of 4 bases from V and 8 bases from J, the junction contained 6 bases not matched to a gene. CDR3 sequence reads: CASSQDRDDSPLHF. The DNA for the CDR3 is TGTGCCAGCAGCCAAGACAGGGATGATTCACCCCTCCACTTT.

The V gene is TRBV18, the J gene TRBJ1-2, with D perhaps TRBD1 (5 bases). The ends were cut back, 2 bases at V and 4 bases at J, with 11 bases in the middle. Looked up from germline, CDR1 is KGHSH and CDR2 is LQKENI. This CDR3 contains 14 residues. The CDR3 sequence is CASSPARDLYGYTF. The CDR3 DNA is TGTGCCAGCTCACCAGCGCGGGACCTCTATGGCTACACCTTC.